The 5 T cell receptor beta chains below were found in one sample sequenced in a study of blood T cell repertoires in COVID-19. Produced via immunoSEQ multiplex PCR; TCRdb's table is partial and in-frame only. This table has about 140,000 clones, about 86% appearing once. What was sequenced was peripheral blood. These receptors were taken from a woman aged 55-69 years with acute or convalescent COVID-19.

The chain recombines TRBV19 with TRBJ2-3, with a possible D match to TRBD1 (5 bases). The CDR3 extends over 13 amino acids. CDR1 LNHDA and CDR2 SQIVND come from the germline V gene (reference sequence). V gave up 8 bases and J gave up 3 bases, with 12 bases separating them. The CDR3 is CASSRARTDTQYF. The DNA for the CDR3 is TGTGCCAGTTCCAGGGCTAGGACAGATACGCAGTATTTT.

J is TRBJ1-1 and V is TRBV19, with D possibly being TRBD1 (6 bases). The CDR3 extends over 13 amino acids. Trimming took off 4 bases at V and 6 bases at J, with 12 bases between the two ends. Per germline, CDR1 LNHDA and CDR2 SQIVND (reference sequence). CDR3 residues: CASSNTGIAEAFF. CDR3 DNA sequence: TGTGCCAGTAGTAATACAGGGATAGCTGAAGCTTTCTTT.

The chain combines TRBV2 with TRBJ1-6; 9 nucleotides align to TRBD1. Germline loops: CDR1 SNHLY, CDR2 FYNNEI. The CDR3 is 13 residues long. J gave up 11 bases and V 8 bases, and 7 bases lay outside the gene matches. CDR3 nucleotide sequence: TGTGCCAGCGGGGGACAGGGATCGGCACCCCTCCACTTT. It codes for CASGGQGSAPLHF.

The rearrangement joins TRBV19 to TRBJ2-7; TRBD2 aligns across 8 bases. Germline V lookup: CDR1 LNHDA, CDR2 SQIVND (reference sequence). Germline trimming cut 6 bases from V and 3 bases from J; bases unmatched to any gene: 10. The CDR3 has 15 amino acids. CDR3 in amino acids: CASSPPGLEYYEQYF. CDR3 DNA sequence: TGTGCCAGTAGCCCACCGGGACTAGAGTACTACGAGCAGTACTTC.

The chain links TRBV9 to TRBJ1-2, with TRBD1 identical over 11 bases. The CDR3 contains 15 residues. CDR1 and CDR2 from the germline V gene are SGDLS and YYNGEE. V gave up 4 bases and J gave up 4 bases; unmatched junction bases: 6. The CDR3 DNA follows: TGTGCCAGCAGCAAAGGACAGGGGGCAAGCTATGGCTACACCTTC. Its protein product is CASSKGQGASYGYTF.